These 5 T cell receptor beta chains originate from one sample sequenced in a study of technical replicates of blood from several donors. Measured with immunoSEQ multiplex PCR; TCRdb has only the in-frame clones, and not every one. The sample holds 95,000 to 100,000 clones; 90% to 96% are singletons and the top ten take over 0.2%. The source material was T cells isolated from PBMCs. These receptors all stem from a human donor in good health.

This chain connects TRBV6-1 to TRBJ2-1; weak D call: TRBD2 (5 bases). Trimming removed 4 bases at V and 0 bases at J, with 19 bases between. CDR1 and CDR2 (germline): MNHNS, SASEGT. The CDR3 sequence is 18 residues long. Here the CDR3 reads CASSVMFGGGSSYNEQFF. CDR3 in DNA: TGTGCCAGCAGTGTCATGTTTGGAGGCGGTAGCTCCTACAATGAGCAGTTCTTC.

The chain has TRBV6-5 and TRBJ2-2, with D hard to call. Germline lookup yields CDR1 MNHEY and CDR2 SVGAGI. The CDR3 runs to 14 residues. Trimming took 7 bases from V and 2 from J, leaving 11 bases between them. In DNA form, the CDR3 reads TGTGCCAGCAAGGAGTTTGTCAACACCGGGGAGCTGTTTTTT. Its protein is CASKEFVNTGELFF.

The chain employs TRBV12-5 and TRBJ2-2; 10 bases align to TRBD1. With V trimmed by 6 bases and J by 6 bases, 22 bases remained unmatched. CDR3 length equals 20 residues. CDR1 and CDR2 (germline): LGHNT, FRNRAP. CDR3 DNA sequence: TGTGCTAGTGGGACCACCAATAGGGTTACGGGACAGGGGCATTCCGGGGAGCTGTTTTTT. Its protein product is CASGTTNRVTGQGHSGELFF.

The J gene is TRBJ2-1, the V gene TRBV6-5; 7 bases are shared with TRBD1. The germline V gene has CDR1 MNHEY and CDR2 SVGAGI. The CDR3 runs 14 residues. V shed 7 bases, J shed 3 bases, and the junction held 6 bases outside the gene matches. CDR3 DNA sequence: TGTGCCAGCACGTTGACAGGGAACTACAATGAGCAGTTCTTC. Translating it yields CASTLTGNYNEQFF.

This rearrangement joins TRBV5-3 to TRBJ1-5; the match to TRBD1 covers 8 bases. TRBV5-3 carries the ORF label, with uncertain function. This CDR3 is 22 amino acids long. Trimming at V came to 4 bases and at J to 4 bases, leaving 28 bases not matched to a gene. Written as DNA, the CDR3 is TGTGCCAGAAGCAAACAGACAGGGGCAAGTCAACTACTCGATTCATCTAATCAGCCCCAGCATTTT. Translated, it gives CARSKQTGASQLLDSSNQPQHF.